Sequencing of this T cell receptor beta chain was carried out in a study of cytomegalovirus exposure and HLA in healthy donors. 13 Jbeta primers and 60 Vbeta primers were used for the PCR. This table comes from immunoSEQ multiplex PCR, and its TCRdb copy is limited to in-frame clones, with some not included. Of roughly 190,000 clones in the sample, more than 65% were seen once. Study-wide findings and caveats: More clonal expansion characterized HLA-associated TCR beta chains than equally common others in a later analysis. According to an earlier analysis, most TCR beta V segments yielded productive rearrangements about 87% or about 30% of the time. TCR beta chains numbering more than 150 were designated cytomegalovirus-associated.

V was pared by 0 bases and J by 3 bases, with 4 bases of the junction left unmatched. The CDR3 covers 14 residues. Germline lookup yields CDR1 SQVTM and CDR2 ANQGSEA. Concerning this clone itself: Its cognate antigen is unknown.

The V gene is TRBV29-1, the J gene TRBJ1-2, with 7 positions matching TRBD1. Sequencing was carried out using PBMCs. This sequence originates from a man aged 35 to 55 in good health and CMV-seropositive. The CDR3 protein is CSVEESTGHYGYTF. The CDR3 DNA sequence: TGCAGCGTTGAAGAGTCGACAGGGCACTATGGCTACACCTTC.